The rows below give T cell receptor beta chains drawn from one sample of a study of blood T cell repertoires in COVID-19. Repertoires were generated with immunoSEQ multiplex PCR, while TCRdb's copy carries only in-frame clones and drops some. The sample includes 80,000 to 100,000 clones, about 80% of them seen just once. The sequencing input was peripheral blood. The source of these receptors is a man in his 70s with acute or convalescent COVID-19. Each CDR3 is given with its conserved first and last residue. Each record gives: V gene, D gene, J gene, clone size, CDR3 protein, CDR3 DNA. A D gene is named only where the DNA matches it firmly. For some rows the clone size is stated as once, few or many, or as a class when expanded; others skip it.

TRBV27	TRBD1	TRBJ2-2	.	CASSLGQGTGELFF	TGTGCCAGCAGCCTGGGACAGGGCACCGGGGAGCTGTTTTTT
TRBV27	TRBD1	TRBJ1-2	few	CASSTAGQVYGYTF	TGTGCCAGCAGCACCGCCGGACAGGTCTATGGCTACACCTTC
TRBV4-2	.	TRBJ1-6	.	CASSQSTGGQSYNSPLHF	TGTGCCAGCAGCCAATCAACCGGGGGTCAATCCTATAATTCACCCCTCCACTTT
TRBV11-3	TRBD2	TRBJ2-3	.	CASSSRTSGSSDTQYF	TGTGCCAGCAGCTCAAGGACTAGCGGGAGTTCGGATACGCAGTATTTT
TRBV5-8	.	TRBJ1-5	.	CASSPREDLFWANQPQHF	TGTGCCAGCAGCCCCCGGGAGGACCTCTTTTGGGCCAATCAGCCCCAGCATTTT
TRBV5-1	TRBD2	TRBJ2-1	.	CASSLSLADSYNEQFF	TGCGCCAGCAGCTTGTCACTAGCGGACTCTTACAATGAGCAGTTCTTC
TRBV2	.	TRBJ1-1	once	CASNRGPTEAFF	TGTGCCAGCAACCGAGGGCCCACTGAAGCTTTCTTT
TRBV7-6	.	TRBJ1-1	.	CASSENRVAEAFF	TGTGCCAGCAGCGAGAACAGGGTCGCTGAAGCTTTCTTT
TRBV14	.	TRBJ1-3	.	CASSLRNRVGNTIYF	TGTGCCAGCAGCCTCAGAAACAGGGTTGGAAACACCATATATTTT
TRBV6-5	.	TRBJ2-3	.	CASSFGRGTQYF	TGTGCCAGCAGTTTCGGTCGAGGTACGCAGTATTTT
TRBV4-3	.	TRBJ2-7	.	CASSQDLGGGSYEQYF	TGCGCCAGCAGCCAAGATCTGGGGGGAGGATCCTACGAGCAGTACTTC
TRBV18	TRBD1	TRBJ1-5	.	CASSPQGQGQIQPQHF	TGTGCCAGCTCACCACAGGGACAGGGGCAAATCCAGCCCCAGCATTTT
TRBV20-1	.	TRBJ2-7	.	CSARDSYEQYF	TGCAGTGCTAGGGACTCATACGAGCAGTACTTC
TRBV28	TRBD1	TRBJ2-2	.	CASSFSGQGVGELFF	TGTGCCAGCAGTTTCTCGGGACAGGGGGTCGGGGAGCTGTTTTTT
TRBV3-1/TRBV3-2	.	TRBJ2-2	.	CASSPRTSTGELFF	TGTGCCAGCAGCCCCCGGACTTCCACCGGGGAGCTGTTTTTT
TRBV7-8	TRBD1	TRBJ2-7	.	CASSLGQGLYEQYF	TGTGCCAGCAGCCTCGGACAGGGACTCTACGAGCAGTACTTC
TRBV19	.	TRBJ2-2	.	CASSNLAGFAGELFF	TGTGCCAGTAGTAATTTGGCAGGGTTCGCCGGGGAGCTGTTTTTT
TRBV19	TRBD1	TRBJ2-2	.	CASTRGQGAPGELFF	TGTGCCAGTACCAGGGGACAGGGGGCTCCCGGGGAGCTGTTTTTT
TRBV18	.	TRBJ2-7	once	CASSDRTAAYEQYF	TGTGCCAGCTCTGACAGGACGGCAGCCTACGAGCAGTACTTC
TRBV7-7	.	TRBJ2-7	.	CASSPGKGTEQYF	TGTGCTAGCAGCCCCGGGAAGGGCACAGAGCAGTACTTC
TRBV7-2	TRBD1	TRBJ1-1	once	CASSSGQGNTEAFF	TGTGCCAGCAGCTCCGGACAGGGGAACACTGAAGCTTTCTTT
TRBV11-3	TRBD1	TRBJ2-1	few	CASSVTGAGNEQFF	TGTGCCAGCAGCGTGACAGGGGCCGGCAATGAGCAGTTCTTC
TRBV19	TRBD2	TRBJ2-7	once	CASSWGLAGGEDEQYF	TGTGCCAGTAGTTGGGGACTAGCGGGAGGTGAAGACGAGCAGTACTTC
TRBV6-5	TRBD2	TRBJ2-7	.	CASTKGLAGAEQYF	TGTGCCAGCACCAAGGGACTAGCGGGAGCCGAGCAGTACTTC
TRBV15	TRBD2	TRBJ2-1	few	CATNQREFNNEQFF	TGTGCCACCAATCAGCGGGAGTTCAACAATGAGCAGTTCTTC
TRBV9	.	TRBJ2-1	.	CASSVGGQSIHEQFF	TGTGCCAGCAGCGTAGGGGGACAAAGTATCCATGAGCAGTTCTTC
TRBV29-1	TRBD1	TRBJ2-2	.	CSVVGTGTTGELFF	TGCAGCGTTGTCGGGACAGGGACCACCGGGGAGCTGTTTTTT
TRBV7-9	.	TRBJ2-7	.	CASSLSAEGPYEQYF	TGTGCCAGCAGCTTATCGGCAGAGGGCCCCTACGAGCAGTACTTC
TRBV7-2	.	TRBJ2-5	.	CASSLGTAEETQYF	TGTGCCAGCAGCTTAGGGACAGCAGAAGAGACCCAGTACTTC
TRBV27	TRBD1	TRBJ1-2	once	CASSLTGQNYGYTF	TGTGCCAGCAGCCTGACGGGACAGAACTATGGCTACACCTTC
TRBV28	.	TRBJ1-6	.	CASLYGVAGNSPLHF	TGTGCCAGCCTATATGGCGTGGCGGGTAATTCACCCCTCCACTTT
TRBV7-2	.	TRBJ2-3	.	CASSLRPTRAGQGSQYF	TGTGCCAGCAGCTTACGCCCGACTCGAGCAGGGCAAGGGTCGCAGTATTTT
TRBV3-1/TRBV3-2	TRBD2	TRBJ2-7	.	CASSSRASGRGRYEQYF	TGTGCCAGCAGCTCCCGGGCTAGCGGGAGGGGCAGGTACGAGCAGTACTTC
TRBV5-6	.	TRBJ1-1	.	CASTRSGTEAFF	TGTGCCAGCACTAGGTCGGGCACTGAAGCTTTCTTT
TRBV2	.	TRBJ1-5	many	CASREESNQPQHF	TGTGCCAGCCGCGAGGAGAGCAATCAGCCCCAGCATTTT
TRBV27	TRBD1	TRBJ1-2	.	CASSPAPGQADFYGYTF	TGTGCCAGCAGTCCCGCCCCGGGACAGGCCGACTTCTATGGCTACACCTTC
TRBV7-8	.	TRBJ1-5	.	CASSLGGFDQPQHF	TGTGCCAGCAGCTTAGGCGGGTTCGATCAGCCCCAGCATTTT
TRBV27	TRBD2	TRBJ2-7	.	CASSLRGVGGRPSEQYF	TGTGCCAGCAGTTTACGGGGGGTTGGCGGGAGGCCGTCCGAGCAGTACTTC
TRBV2	TRBD1	TRBJ1-5	.	CASRGQVDWEPQHF	TGTGCCAGCAGAGGACAGGTTGATTGGGAGCCCCAGCATTTT
TRBV5-4	TRBD1	TRBJ2-3	.	CASSWGRDRGTDTQYF	TGTGCCAGCAGCTGGGGCAGGGACAGGGGCACAGATACGCAGTATTTT
TRBV5-6	TRBD1	TRBJ2-1	few	CASSRDRYNEQFF	TGTGCCAGCAGCCGGGACAGGTACAATGAGCAGTTCTTC
TRBV5-1	.	TRBJ2-7	.	CASSVAGSDTYEQYF	TGCGCCAGCAGCGTGGCAGGCTCTGATACCTACGAGCAGTACTTC
TRBV5-1	TRBD2	TRBJ2-1	.	CASSGQGGSDEQFF	TGCGCCAGCAGCGGTCAGGGCGGGAGCGATGAGCAGTTCTTC
TRBV19	TRBD1	TRBJ2-7	.	CASSTGTGQKFAYEQYF	TGTGCCAGTAGCACCGGGACAGGGCAGAAATTCGCCTACGAGCAGTACTTC
TRBV10-3	.	TRBJ1-4	.	CAISDPEGPNEKLFF	TGTGCCATCAGTGACCCCGAGGGTCCTAATGAAAAACTGTTTTTT
TRBV6-4	TRBD2	TRBJ2-2	once	CASSPTSGISANTGELFF	TGTGCCAGCAGTCCTACTAGCGGGATTTCCGCGAACACCGGGGAGCTGTTTTTT
TRBV18	TRBD2	TRBJ2-3	.	CASSPRSGRAFADTQYF	TGTGCCAGCTCACCACGATCAGGGAGGGCCTTTGCAGATACGCAGTATTTT
TRBV6-1	.	TRBJ1-2	few	CASSENRENYGYTF	TGTGCCAGCAGTGAGAACAGGGAGAACTATGGCTACACCTTC
TRBV7-9	TRBD2	TRBJ2-1	once	CASSPSGRAGNEQFF	TGTGCCAGCAGCCCTAGCGGGAGGGCCGGCAATGAGCAGTTCTTC
TRBV30	TRBD1	TRBJ1-2	medium-sized	CAWALQGPGGYTF	TGTGCCTGGGCGTTACAGGGGCCGGGCGGCTACACCTTC
TRBV6-5	TRBD1	TRBJ1-1	few	CASKGQGSNTEAFF	TGTGCCAGCAAAGGACAGGGGTCGAACACTGAAGCTTTCTTT
TRBV19	.	TRBJ2-5	.	CASNNGRGETQYF	TGTGCCAGTAATAACGGACGGGGAGAGACCCAGTACTTC
TRBV2	.	TRBJ1-1	.	CASINERDTEAFF	TGTGCCAGCATCAATGAGAGGGACACTGAAGCTTTCTTT